The 8 T cell receptor beta chains listed next were all sequenced from one sample in a study of tumour-infiltrating T cells in Burkitt lymphoma. Method: immunoSEQ multiplex PCR; TCRdb's copy keeps in-frame clones and lacks some. The table includes some 17,000 clones, about 77% detected once. The sequenced material came from tumor tissue. The receptors originated from a human donor with diffuse large B-cell lymphoma.

The chain employs TRBV5-6 and TRBJ2-1; possibly TRBD2 for D (5 bases). The ends were cut back, 6 bases at V and 8 bases at J, with 21 bases in the middle. CDR1 is SGHDT and CDR2 is YYEEEE in the germline V gene. The CDR3 is 15 amino acids. CDR3 in DNA: TGTGCCAGCATCCCAGTAGGACTTGGGCCGCATGAGCAGTTCTTC. This translates into CASIPVGLGPHEQFF.

This rearrangement joins TRBV7-6 to TRBJ2-3; D remains ambiguous. The CDR3 is 15 amino acids. Trimming took off 1 base at V and 0 bases at J, with 8 bases between the two ends. Germline V gene data show CDR1 as SGHVS and CDR2 as FNYEAQ. CDR3 amino acids: CASSLGRLSTDTQYF. CDR3 nucleotide sequence: TGTGCCAGCAGCTTAGGGAGACTCAGCACAGATACGCAGTATTTT.

V gene TRBV7-9 combines with J gene TRBJ2-1; D call uncertain. From germline, CDR1 is SEHNR and CDR2 FQNEAQ (reference sequence). This CDR3 is 11 amino acids long. V lost 2 bases and J lost 6, with 2 bases in between. The CDR3 spells CASSLLNEQFF. CDR3 nucleotides: TGTGCCAGCAGCTTACTCAATGAGCAGTTCTTC.

In its sample, this clone was seen a few times. This sample includes further DNA sequences coding for the same CDR3. The chain uses TRBV27 and TRBJ2-1; 11 bases match TRBD2. From germline, CDR1 is MNHEY and CDR2 SMNVEV (reference sequence). This CDR3 is 16 amino acids long. Trimming at V came to 5 bases and at J to 2 bases, leaving 5 bases not matched to a gene. The CDR3, as DNA: TGTGCCAGCAGTCCCTTAGCGGGGGGGCCCTACAATGAGCAGTTCTTC. Translated, it gives CASSPLAGGPYNEQFF.

This clone was counted between two and nine times. The chain has TRBV7-9 and TRBJ2-7, with TRBD2 identical over 10 bases. Per germline, CDR1 SEHNR and CDR2 FQNEAQ (reference sequence). The CDR3 contains 15 residues. The V gene end was trimmed by 3 bases and the J gene end by 3 bases; junction bases not matched to a gene: 5. The CDR3 loop reads CASSLGLAGDYEQYF. For the CDR3, the DNA is TGTGCCAGCAGCTTGGGGCTAGCGGGAGACTACGAGCAGTACTTC.

The V gene is TRBV6-5, the J gene TRBJ1-6, with 7 positions matching TRBD1. CDR1 is MNHEY and CDR2 is SVGAGI in the germline V gene. CDR3 length: 15 amino acids. V was clipped by 0 bases and J by 7 bases; unmatched bases: 3. CDR3 amino acids: CASSYSRQGNSPLHF. The CDR3 DNA is TGTGCCAGCAGTTACTCGAGACAGGGCAATTCACCCCTCCACTTT.

This clone was counted between two and nine times. The chain combines TRBV5-4 with TRBJ1-1; no clear D gene. In germline, CDR1 is SGHNT, CDR2 YYREEE (reference sequence). V shed 0 bases and J shed 5 bases, with 11 bases lying between them. The CDR3 consists of 14 residues. This CDR3 is CASSLGRVRTEAFF. CDR3 coding DNA: TGTGCCAGCAGCTTGGGTAGGGTCCGGACTGAAGCTTTCTTT.

The chain is built from TRBV5-6 and TRBJ1-2, with a tentative D call TRBD1 (5 bases). V shed 1 base and J shed 0 bases, with 10 bases lying between them. The germline V gene encodes CDR1 SGHDT and CDR2 YYEEEE. The length of the CDR3 is 15 residues. CDR3 sequence reads: CASSLLFRANYGYTF. The DNA for the CDR3 is TGTGCCAGCAGCTTGTTGTTCAGGGCTAACTATGGCTACACCTTC.